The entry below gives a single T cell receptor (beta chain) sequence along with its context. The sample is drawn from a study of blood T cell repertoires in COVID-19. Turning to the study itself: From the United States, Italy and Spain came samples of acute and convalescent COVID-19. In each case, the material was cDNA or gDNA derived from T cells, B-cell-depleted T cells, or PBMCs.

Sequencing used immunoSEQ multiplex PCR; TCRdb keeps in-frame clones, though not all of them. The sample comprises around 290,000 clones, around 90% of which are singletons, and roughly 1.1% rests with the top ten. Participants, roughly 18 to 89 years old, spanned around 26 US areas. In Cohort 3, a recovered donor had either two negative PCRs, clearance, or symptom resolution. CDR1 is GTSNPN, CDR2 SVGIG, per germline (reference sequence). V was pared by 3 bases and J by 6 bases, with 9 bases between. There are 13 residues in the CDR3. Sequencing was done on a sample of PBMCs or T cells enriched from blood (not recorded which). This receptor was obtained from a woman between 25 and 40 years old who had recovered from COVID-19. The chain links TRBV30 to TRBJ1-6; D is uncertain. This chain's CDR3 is CAWRGLGNSPLHF. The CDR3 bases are TGTGCCTGGAGGGGCTTGGGTAATTCACCCCTCCACTTT. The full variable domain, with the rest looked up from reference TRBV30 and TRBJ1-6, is SQTIHQWPATLVQPVGSPLSLECTVEGTSNPNLYWYRQAAGRGLQLLFYSVGIGQISSEVPQNLSASRPQDRQFILSSKKLLLSDSGFYLCAWRGLGNSPLHFGNGTRLTVT.